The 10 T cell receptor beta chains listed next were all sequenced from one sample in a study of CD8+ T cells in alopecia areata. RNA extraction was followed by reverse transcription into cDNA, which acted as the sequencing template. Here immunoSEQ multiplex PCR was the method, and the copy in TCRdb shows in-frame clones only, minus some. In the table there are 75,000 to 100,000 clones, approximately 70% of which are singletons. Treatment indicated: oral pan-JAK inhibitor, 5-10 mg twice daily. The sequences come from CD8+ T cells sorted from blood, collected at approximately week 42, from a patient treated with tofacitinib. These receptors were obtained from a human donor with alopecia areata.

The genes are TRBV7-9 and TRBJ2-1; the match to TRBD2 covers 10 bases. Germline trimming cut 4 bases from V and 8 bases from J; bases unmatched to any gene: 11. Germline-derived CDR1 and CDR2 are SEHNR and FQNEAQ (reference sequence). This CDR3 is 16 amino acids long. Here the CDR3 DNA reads TGTGCCAGCAGCTCCCAGCGCAGCGGGGGGGCATATGAGCAGTTCTTC. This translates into CASSSQRSGGAYEQFF.

The CDR3 sequence: CASSLGQGVDQPQHF. The CDR3 coding sequence is TGCGCCAGCAGCTTGGGACAGGGGGTAGATCAGCCCCAGCATTTT. This sequence joins TRBV5-1 and TRBJ1-5; TRBD1 matches at 9 bases. Germline-derived CDR1 and CDR2 are SGHRS and YFSETQ. The CDR3 has 15 residues. After removal of 0 bases from V and 5 bases from J, the junction contained 3 bases not matched to a gene.

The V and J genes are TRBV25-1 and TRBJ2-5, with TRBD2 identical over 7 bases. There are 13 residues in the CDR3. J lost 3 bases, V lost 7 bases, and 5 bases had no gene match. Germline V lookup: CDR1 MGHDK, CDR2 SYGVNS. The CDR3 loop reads CASTGGWKETQYF. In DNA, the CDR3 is TGTGCCAGCACGGGGGGTTGGAAAGAGACCCAGTACTTC.

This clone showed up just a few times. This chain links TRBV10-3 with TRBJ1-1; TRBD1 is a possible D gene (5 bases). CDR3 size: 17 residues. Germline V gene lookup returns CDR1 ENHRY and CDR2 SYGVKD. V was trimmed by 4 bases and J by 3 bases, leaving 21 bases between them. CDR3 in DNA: TGTGCCATCAGTGCCCCTAACCCGCTCGGGGCGGACACTGAAGCTTTCTTT. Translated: CAISAPNPLGADTEAFF.

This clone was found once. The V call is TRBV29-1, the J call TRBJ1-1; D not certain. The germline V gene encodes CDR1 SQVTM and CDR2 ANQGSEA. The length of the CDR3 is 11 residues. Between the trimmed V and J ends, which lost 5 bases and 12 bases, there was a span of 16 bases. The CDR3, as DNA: TGCAGCGTTCCTAGTACGACGTGGACTTTCTTT. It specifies CSVPSTTWTFF.

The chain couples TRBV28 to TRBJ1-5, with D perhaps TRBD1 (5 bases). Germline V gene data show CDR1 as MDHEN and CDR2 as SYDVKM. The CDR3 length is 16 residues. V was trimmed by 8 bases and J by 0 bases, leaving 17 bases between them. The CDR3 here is CASLLNRDSSNQPQHF. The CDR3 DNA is TGTGCCAGCCTCTTGAACCGGGACTCTAGCAATCAGCCCCAGCATTTT.

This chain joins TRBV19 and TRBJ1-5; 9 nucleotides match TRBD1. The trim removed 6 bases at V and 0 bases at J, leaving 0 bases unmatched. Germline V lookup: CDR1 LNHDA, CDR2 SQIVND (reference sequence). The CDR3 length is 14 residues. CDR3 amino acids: CASRGQGSNQPQHF. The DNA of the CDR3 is TGTGCCAGTAGGGGACAGGGTAGCAATCAGCCCCAGCATTTT.

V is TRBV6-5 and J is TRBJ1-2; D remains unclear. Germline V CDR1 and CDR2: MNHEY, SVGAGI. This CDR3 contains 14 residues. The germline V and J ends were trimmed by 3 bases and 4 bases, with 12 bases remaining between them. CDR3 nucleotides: TGTGCCAGCAGTTATAAGTTGAACAGCTATGGCTACACCTTC. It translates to CASSYKLNSYGYTF.

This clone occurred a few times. CDR3 in DNA: TGTGCCACCAGCAAACAGACAGGGGCAGATGAAAAACTGTTTTTT. As protein: CATSKQTGADEKLFF. The chain combines TRBV15 with TRBJ1-4, with 8 bases matching TRBD1. With V trimmed by 4 bases and J by 6 bases, 7 bases remained unmatched. The CDR3 is made up of 15 amino acids. Germline V gives CDR1 LNHNV, CDR2 YYDKDF (reference sequence).

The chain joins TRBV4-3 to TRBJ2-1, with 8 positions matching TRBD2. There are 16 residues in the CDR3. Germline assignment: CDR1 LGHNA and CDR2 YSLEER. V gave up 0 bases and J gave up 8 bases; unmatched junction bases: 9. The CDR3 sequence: CASSQDGLSSGYEQFF. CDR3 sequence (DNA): TGCGCCAGCAGCCAAGATGGTTTGTCTAGCGGGTATGAGCAGTTCTTC.